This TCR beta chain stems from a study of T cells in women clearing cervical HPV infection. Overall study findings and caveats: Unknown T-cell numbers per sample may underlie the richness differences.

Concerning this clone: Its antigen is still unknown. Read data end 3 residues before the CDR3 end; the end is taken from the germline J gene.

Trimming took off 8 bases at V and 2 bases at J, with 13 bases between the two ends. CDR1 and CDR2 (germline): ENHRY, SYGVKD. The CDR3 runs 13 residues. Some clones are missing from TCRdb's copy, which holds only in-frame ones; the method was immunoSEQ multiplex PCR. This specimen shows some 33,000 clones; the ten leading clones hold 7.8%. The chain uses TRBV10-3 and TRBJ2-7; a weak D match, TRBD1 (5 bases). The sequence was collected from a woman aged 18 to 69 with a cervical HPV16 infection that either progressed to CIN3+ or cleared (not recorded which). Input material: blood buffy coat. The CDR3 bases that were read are TGTGCCATCTCCGAAGGGGAAGCCTACGAG. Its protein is CAISEGEAYE. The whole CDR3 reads CAISEGEAYEQYF.